This section outlines one T cell receptor beta chain sequence together with its context. Its antigen remains unknown. This table comes from immunoSEQ multiplex PCR, and its TCRdb copy is limited to in-frame clones, with some not included. The sample consists of 330,000 or so clones, under 80% of them appearing once. This entry is derived from a study of shared clonotypes between healthy human individuals. Whole-study context: A couple of female and a few male donors aged 18 to 49 were enrolled.

The V gene's germline CDR1 is MGHDK and CDR2 SYGVNS. Trimming cost V 2 bases and J 4 bases; bases outside gene matches: 4. This CDR3 is built from 14 residues. CD45RA-negative memory and CD45RA+ naive subsets were split from the CD4+ cells. Findings of the study overall: Sharing across four donors was highest in naive CD4 (roughly 5%) and lowest in memory CD8 (roughly 0.4%). Tissues were not sampled, only blood, and their repertoires likely differ.

The sequence derives from a man aged 25 to 45 in good health. The sample comprised memory CD4+ T cells sorted from blood. Stated subset: CD45RA-negative fraction. This rearrangement joins TRBV25-1 to TRBJ1-2; 7 nucleotides agree with TRBD1. Here the CDR3 reads CASSEPGGGYGYTF. The CDR3 bases are TGTGCCAGCAGTGAACCAGGGGGGGGCTATGGCTACACCTTC.